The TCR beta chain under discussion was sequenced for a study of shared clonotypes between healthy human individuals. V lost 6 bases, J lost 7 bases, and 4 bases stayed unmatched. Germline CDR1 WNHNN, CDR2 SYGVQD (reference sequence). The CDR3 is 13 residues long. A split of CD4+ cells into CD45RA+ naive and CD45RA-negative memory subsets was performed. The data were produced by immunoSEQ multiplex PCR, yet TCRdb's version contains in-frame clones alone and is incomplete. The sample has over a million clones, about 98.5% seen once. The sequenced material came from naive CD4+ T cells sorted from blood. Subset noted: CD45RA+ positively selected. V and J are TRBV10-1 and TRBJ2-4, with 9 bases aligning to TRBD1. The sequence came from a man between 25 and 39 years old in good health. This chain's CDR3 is CASSRDRANIQYF. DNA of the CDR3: TGCGCCAGCAGCCGGGACAGGGCCAACATTCAGTACTTC.